Given below is one T cell receptor (beta chain) in context. The antigen is unknown. The J segment lost 8 bases and the V segment lost 4 bases, leaving 13 bases of the junction unmatched. The germline CDR1 and CDR2 sequences are PRHDT and FYEKMQ (reference sequence). CDR3 length: 16 amino acids. This specimen belongs to a study of T cell responses to AZD1222 COVID-19 vaccine. Study overall: Whether given at about 4 or about 12 weeks, second doses were pooled. The study's findings and limits: A rise in Spike-specific TCR breadth and depth followed two AZD1222 doses. Unmutated regions of variants are reportedly targeted by nearly half of spike-specific TCRs. The peak T cell response came first, and repertoires were sampled only after it.

Some clones are missing from TCRdb's copy, which holds only in-frame ones; the method was immunoSEQ multiplex PCR. The sample has 90,000 or so clones; 86% are singletons. Material: peripheral blood, obtained on day 0 of AZD1222 vaccination. This chain links TRBV13 with TRBJ1-4, with TRBD1 identical over 7 bases. The receptor's source is an adult in good health. The CDR3 sequence is CASSSKRTGAEEKLFF. CDR3 DNA sequence: TGTGCCAGCAGCTCTAAACGGACAGGTGCGGAGGAAAAACTGTTTTTT.